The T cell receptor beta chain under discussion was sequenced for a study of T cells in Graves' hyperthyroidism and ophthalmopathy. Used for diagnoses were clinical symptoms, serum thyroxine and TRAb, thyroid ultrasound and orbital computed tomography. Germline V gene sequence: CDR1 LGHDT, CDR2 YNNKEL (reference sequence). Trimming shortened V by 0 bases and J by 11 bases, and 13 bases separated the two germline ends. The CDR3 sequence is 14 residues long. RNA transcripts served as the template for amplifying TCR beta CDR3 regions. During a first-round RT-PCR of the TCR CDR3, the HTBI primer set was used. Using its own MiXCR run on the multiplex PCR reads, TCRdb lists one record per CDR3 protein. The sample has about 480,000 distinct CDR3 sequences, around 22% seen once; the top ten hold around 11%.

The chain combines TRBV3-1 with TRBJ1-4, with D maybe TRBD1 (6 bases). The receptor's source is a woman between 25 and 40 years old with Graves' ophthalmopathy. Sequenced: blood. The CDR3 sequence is CASSQEVRGGKLFF. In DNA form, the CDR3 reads TGTGCCAGCAGCCAAGAGGTCAGGGGAGGGAAACTGTTTTTT.